This T cell receptor (beta chain) was found in a study of OX40 agonist ivuxolimab in advanced cancers. Study information: All patients had ivuxolimab intravenously every 2 weeks at 0.01 to 10 mg/kg. Treatment received earlier with anti-PD-1, anti-PD-L1 or anti-CTLA-4 agents was allowed, and over 30% had some. Broader study findings: Researchers did not establish what antigens the expanded peripheral T cells target.

With respect to this clone: Antigen: not known.

Generated by immunoSEQ multiplex PCR, the TCRdb table keeps only in-frame clones and is missing some. The sample lists fewer than 30,000 clones; 65% to 90% were seen once. This sequence was found in an adult with an advanced solid tumor such as melanoma, head and neck, liver or kidney cancer. Source: CD4+ or CD8+ T cells sorted from blood, taken in a trial of the OX40 agonist ivuxolimab.

The CDR3 DNA is TGTGCCAGTGGACCTGGAAACACCATATATTTT. This codes for CASGPGNTIYF. The V call is TRBV19, the J call TRBJ1-3; D is uncertain. Germline V gene lookup returns CDR1 LNHDA and CDR2 SQIVND (reference sequence). The CDR3 runs to 11 residues. V gave up 8 bases and J gave up 2 bases, with 4 bases separating them.